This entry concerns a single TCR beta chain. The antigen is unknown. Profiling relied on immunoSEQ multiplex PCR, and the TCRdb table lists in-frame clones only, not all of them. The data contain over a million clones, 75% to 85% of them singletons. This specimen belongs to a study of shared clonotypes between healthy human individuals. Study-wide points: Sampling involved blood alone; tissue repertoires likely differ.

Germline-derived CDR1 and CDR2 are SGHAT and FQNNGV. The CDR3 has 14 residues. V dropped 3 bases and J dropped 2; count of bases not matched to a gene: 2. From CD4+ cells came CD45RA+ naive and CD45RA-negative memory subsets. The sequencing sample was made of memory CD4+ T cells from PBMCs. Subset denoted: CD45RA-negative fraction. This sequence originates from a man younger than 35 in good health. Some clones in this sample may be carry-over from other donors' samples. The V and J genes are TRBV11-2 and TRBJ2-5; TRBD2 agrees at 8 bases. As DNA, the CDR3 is TGTGCCAGCAGCTTCGGGGGGGGTCAAGAGACCCAGTACTTC. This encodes CASSFGGGQETQYF.